This record looks at one TCR beta chain sequence and its context. Its antigen is unidentified. The data are from a study of T cell responses to AZD1222 COVID-19 vaccine. Study-level results: Sampled repertoires all dated from after the peak T cell response. A reported finding is that nearly half of spike-specific TCRs target unmutated variant regions.

V shed 1 base and J shed 0 bases, with 10 bases lying between them. From germline, CDR1 is MGHRA and CDR2 YSYEKL. The CDR3 has 15 residues. Generated by immunoSEQ multiplex PCR, the TCRdb table keeps only in-frame clones and is missing some. The sample includes about 110,000 clones, about 90% seen only once; the top ten take less than 8.5%. The specimen comprised peripheral blood, sampled on day 0 of AZD1222 vaccination. The J gene is TRBJ2-7, the V gene TRBV4-1; D remains unclear. The receptor was derived from an adult in good health. The CDR3 nucleotides are TGCGCCAGCAGCCAAGCTCCTACCTACTCCTACGAGCAGTACTTC. This encodes CASSQAPTYSYEQYF.